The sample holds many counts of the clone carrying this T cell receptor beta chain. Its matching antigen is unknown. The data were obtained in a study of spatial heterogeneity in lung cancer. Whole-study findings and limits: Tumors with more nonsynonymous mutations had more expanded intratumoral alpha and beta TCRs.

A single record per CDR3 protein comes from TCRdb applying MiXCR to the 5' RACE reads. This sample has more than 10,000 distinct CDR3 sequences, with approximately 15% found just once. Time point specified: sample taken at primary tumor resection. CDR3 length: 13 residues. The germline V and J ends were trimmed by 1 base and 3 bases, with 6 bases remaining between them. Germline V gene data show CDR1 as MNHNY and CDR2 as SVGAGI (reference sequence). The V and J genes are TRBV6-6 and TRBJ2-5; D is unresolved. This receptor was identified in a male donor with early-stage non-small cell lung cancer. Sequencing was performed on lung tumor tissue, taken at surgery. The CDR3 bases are TGTGCCAGCAGTTACTGGGGAAAAGAGACCCAGTACTTC. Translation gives CASSYWGKETQYF.